The 3 T cell receptor beta chains reported below all come from one sample, sequenced in a study of blood T cell repertoires in COVID-19. Assay: immunoSEQ multiplex PCR; the TCRdb copy retains only in-frame clones and omits some. The repertoire holds around 310,000 clones, with nearly 90% as singletons. Sequenced material: peripheral blood. The receptors stem from a woman in her thirties or forties with COVID-19, enrolled during active disease.

The rearrangement uses TRBV9 and TRBJ2-5; 11 bases fit TRBD2. The CDR3 length is 15 residues. The V segment lost 3 bases and the J segment 1 base; nucleotides outside the gene matches: 2. Germline V lookup: CDR1 SGDLS, CDR2 YYNGEE. The CDR3 reads CASSAGTSGQETQYF. DNA of the CDR3: TGTGCCAGCAGCGCAGGGACTAGCGGCCAAGAGACCCAGTACTTC. The whole variable domain, remainder taken from reference TRBV9 and TRBJ2-5, is DSGVTQTPKHLITATGQRVTLRCSPRSGDLSVYWYQQSLDQGLQFLIQYYNGEERAKGNILERFSAQQFPDLHSELNLSSLELGDSALYFCASSAGTSGQETQYFGPGTRLLVL.

This rearrangement joins TRBV7-3 to TRBJ2-1, with 8 bases aligning to TRBD1. J lost 9 bases, V lost 8 bases, and 12 bases had no gene match. The CDR3 sequence is 14 residues long. Germline CDR1 and CDR2: SGHTA and FQGTGA. CDR3: CASSGQGAYVEQFF. In DNA, the CDR3 is TGTGCCAGCTCCGGCCAGGGGGCTTATGTTGAGCAGTTCTTC.

The chain has TRBV27 and TRBJ2-1; no definite D call. CDR3 length: 14 residues. CDR1 and CDR2 (germline): MNHEY, SMNVEV (reference sequence). Trimming stripped 7 bases from V and 6 bases from J, with 16 bases between. CDR3 region: CASNPLGRGNEQFF. Here the CDR3 DNA reads TGTGCCAGCAACCCTCTCGGAAGAGGCAATGAGCAGTTCTTC.